This T cell receptor beta chain originates from a study of identical twins' blood T cells. The study, taken as a whole, reports: Twins reportedly had markedly more similar V usage than unrelated donors, even among out-of-frame TCRbeta clonotypes. Environmental influences on twin similarity could not be excluded.

Each CDR3 protein gets one entry after TCRdb re-called the 5' RACE reads with MiXCR. The data hold 300,000 to 400,000 distinct CDR3 sequences, with roughly 27% observed a single time. The CDR3 runs 17 residues. Germline CDR1 and CDR2: LGHDT and YNNKEL (reference sequence). Trimming removed 0 bases at V and 9 bases at J, with 21 bases between. As for this clonotype: Its matching antigen is unknown.

The rearrangement links TRBV3-1 to TRBJ1-3; the D gene is possibly TRBD1 (5 bases). This sequence originates from a woman aged 18-55 years in good health. What was sequenced was PBMCs. The CDR3 nucleotides read TGTGCCAGCAGCCAAGAGAGGGGTTTTGGGCGAGAGAGCACCATATATTTT. Amino acids: CASSQERGFGRESTIYF.